This T cell receptor (beta chain) was observed in a study of immune evolution from preneoplasia to lung adenocarcinoma. Study-wide results and caveats: Clonality was highest in normal lung, lower in later-stage lesions apparently.

Resections took place in Japan or China from the mid-2010s to the late 2010s. Histologic diagnosis was independently verified by two lung pathologists. Macro-dissection enriched premalignant or tumor cells before nucleic acid extraction. As for this clone: Its antigen is still unknown.

Sequencing was performed with immunoSEQ multiplex PCR; in TCRdb, only in-frame clones are kept and a portion is missing. The sample yields over 5,500 clones, roughly 85% seen once. The specimen was FFPE minimally invasive lung adenocarcinoma tissue. The clonotype comes from a person aged 50-75 years with lung adenocarcinoma.

In DNA, the CDR3 is TGTGCCTCCTTCGACAGGGGAACTAACTATGGCTACACCTTC. This gives the protein CASFDRGTNYGYTF. The chain employs TRBV30 and TRBJ1-2; 8 bases map to TRBD1. Germline V lookup: CDR1 GTSNPN, CDR2 SVGIG (reference sequence). Losses at the gene ends were 7 bases for V and 0 bases for J; bases not matched to a gene: 7. This CDR3 is built from 14 residues.